This T cell receptor (beta chain) appears in the sequencing data of a study of cytomegalovirus exposure and HLA in healthy donors. With 60 Vbeta and 13 Jbeta primers, the PCR was carried out. Generated by immunoSEQ multiplex PCR, the TCRdb table keeps only in-frame clones and is missing some. The data show roughly 72,000 clones, roughly 74% seen once. V shed 6 bases and J 11 bases; nucleotides not matched to a gene: 7. The CDR3 consists of 12 residues. CDR1 MNHEY and CDR2 SVGAGI come from the germline V gene. Source material: PBMCs. This receptor was identified in a human donor in good health. The gene calls are TRBV6-5 and TRBJ2-5, with TRBD2 matching over 9 bases. CDR3 loop: CASRTGLARQYF. In DNA form, the CDR3 reads TGTGCCAGCAGGACGGGACTAGCCCGGCAGTACTTC.